The entry below gives a single TCR beta chain sequence along with its context. This clonotype showed up many times. The antigen this receptor binds is unknown. No quality values exist for individual bases; no much larger clone is one base distant. This record belongs to a study of T cells in Graves' hyperthyroidism and ophthalmopathy (dated by TCRdb to between 2018 and 2021). About the study as a whole: Peripheral blood samples were taken at the time of initial diagnosis, prior to any treatment. To identify TCR V-J signatures that set the groups apart, the researchers used a discovery cohort of 90 to 100 patients, made up of 40 to 45 with Graves' ophthalmopathy and 57 with stable Graves' hyperthyroidism. Whether ophthalmopathy could be predicted prospectively was tested in an independent validation cohort made up of approximately 19 hyperthyroidism patients plus 17 patients who later progressed to ophthalmopathy. For training and testing, the 100 patients in the discovery cohort were randomly divided in a 7:3 ratio. In several Graves' hyperthyroidism patients, the study also compared T-cell repertoires from thyroid tissue with T-cell repertoires from blood. After sampling, hyperthyroidism patients received methimazole starting at 30 mg daily, and ophthalmopathy patients received high-dose intravenous methylprednisolone. The paper describes TCR Vbeta CDR3 sequencing of 130 to 150 peripheral blood samples, made up of roughly 40 ophthalmopathy patients, more than 70 hyperthyroidism patients and roughly 17 progressor patients.

The TCR beta CDR3 regions were amplified from RNA transcripts. A first-round RT-PCR of the TCR CDR3 used the HTBI primer set with the Qiagen OneStep RT-PCR kit. Libraries were constructed in a second round of multiplex PCR, after which size selection and purification were performed. Paired-end sequencing of the libraries was performed with 100 bp reads on an Illumina HiSeq2000. The published analysis was carried out like this. Raw data were processed with SOAPnuke, discarding reads with adapters, uncalled bases, mean Phred below 15, or no exact constant-primer or identifier match. High-quality paired reads were merged with COPE v1.2.5, and unique nucleotide sequences were defined as clonotypes. MiTCR v1.1 was used to align the clonotypes against IMGT TRBV, TRBD and TRBJ reference segments. The analysis included only V-J combinations with a frequency above 0.0001, which together covered roughly 99% of the repertoires. The TCS score was defined as the ratio of F50 (clonal expansion) to E x V (chaos), calculated using BLOSUM62-based TCRdist between CDR3 peptides within each V-J. Welch's t-statistics and random forest reduced 500 to 650 V-J features to 13, which were used in a naive Bayes classifier (R e1071). TCRdb took the public reads, trimmed them with fastp at Q25, ran MiXCR for clone calling and kept in-frame beta chains. A single entry per CDR3 protein holds the most common genes and DNA from its merged rows. TCRdb, rather than the study authors, made the V and J calls. In this sample the table shows about 560,000 distinct CDR3 sequences, around 15% of which occur a single time. The top ten hold 18% of the sample.

What the research found in general, with its limitations: Ophthalmopathy was separated from stable hyperthyroidism by a 13 V-J signature model, with just over 85% sensitivity and about 84% specificity obtained in cross-validation and 80%/75% obtained in testing. During validation, the model predicted progression to ophthalmopathy a median of around 6 months ahead of onset, with around 71% sensitivity and almost 75% specificity. Sample size was not statistically predetermined, and investigators were not blinded to group allocation. Blood samples also contained most of the expanded thyroid clonotypes (frequency above 0.001), which suggests that blood repertoires may reflect thyroid immune responses.

A patient counted as having stable Graves' hyperthyroidism if no progression to ophthalmopathy occurred over 18 months of follow-up. Hyperthyroidism patients were newly diagnosed, had a disease duration of under 2 months, and were aged 18 to 65 years. Any patient with an uncontrolled infection, another autoimmune disease, pregnancy or lactation was excluded. Diagnoses were established on the basis of clinical symptoms, serum thyroxine and TRAb, thyroid ultrasound, and orbital computed tomography. PBMCs were isolated from 10 ml of fresh peripheral blood by Ficoll-Paque density gradient centrifugation. Trizol reagent was used to extract total RNA, and RNA quality was then checked on an Agilent 2100 Bioanalyzer. The CDR3 has 16 amino acids, counting the end cysteine and phenylalanine. Of all the DNA, just the CDR3 is kept, 48 bases in frame from base 1. Sequences SNHLY (CDR1) and FYNNEI (CDR2) are obtained from the germline V gene. V ends up 5 bases short and J 3 bases short, with an unmatched junction base count of 8.

Sequencing was carried out using blood. This TCR was recovered from a woman younger than 30 with Graves' hyperthyroidism. Here the chain combines TRBV2 and TRBJ2-3, and 10 bases in between align with TRBD2. The CDR3 corresponds to CASSSLAGDRTDTQYF. In nucleotides, the sequence is TGTGCCAGCAGTAGCCTAGCGGGGGATCGGACAGATACGCAGTATTTT.